This passage covers 8 T cell receptor beta chains from one sample sequenced in a study of cytomegalovirus exposure and HLA in healthy donors. The data were produced by immunoSEQ multiplex PCR, yet TCRdb's version contains in-frame clones alone and is incomplete. The sample records approximately 150,000 clones, 86% being singletons. Sequenced sample: PBMCs. These receptors were taken from a man younger than 35 in good health and CMV-seropositive.

The rearrangement links TRBV7-8 to TRBJ2-1, with D maybe TRBD2 (6 bases). The CDR3 is 15 amino acids. Germline V gene lookup returns CDR1 SGHVS and CDR2 FQNEAQ. V lost 1 base and J 1 base, leaving 8 bases between the germline ends. The CDR3 DNA reads as TGTGCCAGCAGCTTAGTGGCGGGGTCCTACAATGAGCAGTTCTTC. This sequence encodes CASSLVAGSYNEQFF.

The V and J genes are TRBV19 and TRBJ2-1, with D maybe TRBD2 (5 bases). Germline V CDR1 and CDR2: LNHDA, SQIVND (reference sequence). V lost 5 bases and J 15 bases, leaving 14 bases between the germline ends. The CDR3 is 11 residues long. The chain's CDR3 is CASSAGGIGFF. CDR3 DNA: TGTGCCAGTAGTGCTGGAGGCATAGGGTTCTTC.

This chain links TRBV28 with TRBJ2-7; tentative D call: TRBD2 (5 bases). CDR3 length equals 13 residues. The germline V gene encodes CDR1 MDHEN and CDR2 SYDVKM. V was shortened by 7 bases and J by 7 bases, with 17 bases between the two germline ends. CDR3 sequence: CASTPRDPWEQYF. The CDR3 nucleotides read TGTGCCAGCACCCCGAGGGATCCCTGGGAGCAGTACTTC.

The chain combines TRBV4-3 with TRBJ1-1; TRBD1 agrees at 7 bases. J gave up 6 bases and V 3 bases, and 7 bases lay outside the gene matches. The CDR3 sequence is 14 residues long. Germline V lookup: CDR1 LGHNA, CDR2 YSLEER. CDR3 DNA: TGCGCCAGCAGCCAGATCCGGACAGGACCTGAAGCTTTCTTT. Encoded protein: CASSQIRTGPEAFF.

This chain joins TRBV18 and TRBJ2-7; TRBD1 matches 7 bases. This CDR3 spans 15 amino acids. Germline values: CDR1 KGHSH, CDR2 LQKENI. The trim removed 3 bases at V and 0 bases at J, leaving 5 bases unmatched. The CDR3 bases are TGTGCCAGCTCACCTGGGACAGTCATCTCCTACGAGCAGTACTTC. It codes for CASSPGTVISYEQYF.

The CDR3 sequence is CASSYSGQAAYNEQFF. CDR3 DNA: TGTGCCAGCAGTTATTCGGGACAGGCCGCCTACAATGAGCAGTTCTTC. The chain joins TRBV6-5 to TRBJ2-1, with 8 bases aligning to TRBD1. The V and J ends lost 3 bases and 2 bases, in that order; junction bases with no gene match: 6. The CDR3 sequence is 16 residues long. Germline V gene lookup returns CDR1 MNHEY and CDR2 SVGAGI.

The chain employs TRBV28 and TRBJ1-5; D remains unclear. The germline V gene has CDR1 MDHEN and CDR2 SYDVKM. Trimming stripped 2 bases from V and 11 bases from J, with 19 bases between. CDR3 length: 15 residues. CDR3 region: CASSLVQTSSLAQHF. In DNA form, the CDR3 reads TGTGCCAGCAGTTTAGTACAGACTAGTTCGTTAGCCCAGCATTTT. The entire variable domain, with the rest obtained from reference TRBV28 and TRBJ1-5, is as follows: DVKVTQSSRYLVKRTGEKVFLECVQDMDHENMFWYRQDPGLGLRLIYFSYDVKMKEKGDIPEGYSVSREKKERFSLILESASTNQTSMYLCASSLVQTSSLAQHFGDGTRLSIL.

The V and J genes are TRBV6-5 and TRBJ2-5; D remains unclear. Between the trimmed V and J ends, which lost 0 bases and 5 bases, there was a span of 4 bases. The CDR3 is 12 amino acids. The germline V gene encodes CDR1 MNHEY and CDR2 SVGAGI. The CDR3 bases are TGTGCCAGCAGTTACTCGAGTGAGACCCAGTACTTC. Encoded protein: CASSYSSETQYF.